The 26 T cell receptor beta chains reported below all come from one sample, sequenced in a study of long-term antiretroviral therapy in people with HIV. An immunoSEQ assay, version v3.0, was performed at survey level. Some clones are missing from TCRdb's copy, which holds only in-frame ones; the method was immunoSEQ multiplex PCR. The sample carries tens of thousands of clones, roughly 87% recorded once. The source material was unsorted PBMCs, sampled 0.6 years after starting antiretroviral therapy. These receptor sequences come from a man between 18 and 35 years old with HIV.

The rearrangement joins TRBV2 to TRBJ2-7; TRBD1 matches 9 bases. CDR3 size: 14 residues. Germline V gene data show CDR1 as SNHLY and CDR2 as FYNNEI. J was trimmed by 2 bases and V by 8 bases; bases with no gene match: 7. The CDR3 reads CASGGDRVTYEQYF. The DNA for the CDR3 is TGTGCCAGCGGGGGGGACAGGGTCACCTACGAGCAGTACTTC. The full variable domain, completed using reference TRBV2 and TRBJ2-7, is EPEVTQTPSHQVTQMGQEVILRCVPISNHLYFYWYRQILGQKVEFLVSFYNNEISEKSEIFDDQFSVERPDGSNFTLKIRSTKLEDSAMYFCASGGDRVTYEQYFGPGTRLTVT.

This CDR3 is CASSEGTSGRGETQYF. The CDR3 DNA reads TGTGCCAGCAGTGAAGGGACTAGCGGGAGAGGAGAGACCCAGTACTTC. The chain employs TRBV25-1 and TRBJ2-5, with 14 bases that match TRBD2. With 2 bases clipped from V and 4 bases from J, the junction kept 3 bases outside the gene matches. Germline loops: CDR1 MGHDK, CDR2 SYGVNS. This CDR3 contains 16 residues.

This clone was seen once. The V and J genes are TRBV7-9 and TRBJ1-4; D is undetermined. The germline V gene encodes CDR1 SEHNR and CDR2 FQNEAQ (reference sequence). V lost 5 bases and J lost 3, with 16 bases in between. The CDR3 is made up of 16 amino acids. CDR3 in DNA: TGTGCCAGCAGCCGCAGCAAAACAGCGGCTAATGAAAAACTGTTTTTT. The encoded protein is CASSRSKTAANEKLFF.

This clone rates as medium-sized. The genes are TRBV18 and TRBJ2-7; D ambiguous. The V end lost 2 bases, the J end lost 2 bases, and 10 bases lay between the germline ends. The CDR3 length is 14 residues. Germline CDR1 is KGHSH and CDR2 is LQKENI. CDR3 sequence: CASSPVQPPYEQYF. The CDR3 DNA is TGTGCCAGCTCACCAGTTCAACCCCCCTACGAGCAGTACTTC.

The chain carries TRBV7-2 and TRBJ2-7; D is undetermined. The CDR3 has 13 residues. Per germline, CDR1 SGHTA and CDR2 FQGNSA. V was pared by 5 bases and J by 5 bases, with 13 bases between. The DNA of the CDR3 is TGTGCCAGCAGCCCCTTGGTGGAGCACGAGCAGTACTTC. Amino acid sequence: CASSPLVEHEQYF.

Remarks on this clone: The junction differs from germline at one of its ends, possibly a read error. The V and J genes are TRBV10-3 and TRBJ2-3; TRBD1 matches 8 bases. The CDR3 has 16 amino acids. Looked up from germline, CDR1 is ENHRY and CDR2 is SYGVKD. CDR3 coding DNA: TGTGCCATCGGTGAATATACAGGGGGATCATCAGATACGCAGTATTTT. It translates to CAIGEYTGGSSDTQYF.

The rearrangement links TRBV27 to TRBJ2-5; TRBD2 agrees at 13 bases. The CDR3 length is 20 residues. Germline lookup yields CDR1 MNHEY and CDR2 SMNVEV (reference sequence). Trimming removed 5 bases from V and 4 bases from J; junction bases left unmatched: 19. Here the CDR3 reads CASSQDLPGLAGSPAETQYF. CDR3 DNA: TGTGCCAGCAGTCAGGACTTACCGGGACTAGCGGGATCTCCTGCAGAGACCCAGTACTTC.

The rearrangement joins TRBV10-3 to TRBJ1-1; perhaps TRBD1 as D (6 bases). Germline lookup yields CDR1 ENHRY and CDR2 SYGVKD. Trimming pared 6 bases from V and 2 bases from J, leaving 13 bases between. The length of the CDR3 is 14 residues. The CDR3, as DNA: TGTGCCATCAGGGGGGCCTTAGGCAACACTGAAGCTTTCTTT. This sequence encodes CAIRGALGNTEAFF.

A single count supports this clone. The chain recombines TRBV9 with TRBJ2-7, with 7 bases aligning to TRBD2. Trimming removed 5 bases from V and 5 bases from J; junction bases left unmatched: 7. Germline V gene lookup returns CDR1 SGDLS and CDR2 YYNGEE. This CDR3 is built from 13 residues. The CDR3: CASSPRLADEQYF. CDR3 nucleotide sequence: TGTGCCAGCAGTCCTCGACTAGCCGACGAGCAGTACTTC.

This chain uses TRBV15 with TRBJ2-1, with D maybe TRBD2 (6 bases). The CDR3 contains 16 residues. Germline V CDR1 and CDR2: LNHNV, YYDKDF (reference sequence). V lost 0 bases and J 4 bases, leaving 13 bases between the germline ends. The CDR3, as DNA: TGTGCCACCAGCAGAGATAGCTGGCGGGGATACAATGAGCAGTTCTTC. It translates to CATSRDSWRGYNEQFF.

V is TRBV9 and J is TRBJ2-7; TRBD1 agrees at 9 bases. Germline CDR1 is SGDLS and CDR2 is YYNGEE. Unmatched junction bases numbered 12, after V lost 3 bases and J lost 2 bases. The CDR3 has 17 residues. The chain's CDR3 is CASSAADPGQGPYEQYF. In DNA form, the CDR3 reads TGTGCCAGCAGCGCTGCTGATCCGGGACAGGGACCCTACGAGCAGTACTTC.

This clone was observed once. The CDR3 region is CASTNPTVLSSYNEQFF. The CDR3 nucleotides are TGTGCCAGCACCAACCCCACTGTGCTAAGCTCCTACAATGAGCAGTTCTTC. The rearrangement uses TRBV7-9 and TRBJ2-1; D unclear. Germline-derived CDR1 and CDR2 are SEHNR and FQNEAQ (reference sequence). The CDR3 runs to 17 residues. Trimming took 7 bases from V and 0 from J, leaving 19 bases between them.

This clone has only a few counts. V and J are TRBV28 and TRBJ1-4; TRBD1 aligns across 7 bases. From germline, CDR1 is MDHEN and CDR2 SYDVKM. The V gene end was trimmed by 10 bases and the J gene end by 7 bases; junction bases not matched to a gene: 12. This CDR3 has 14 amino acids. CDR3 in amino acids: CATTDRAGGEKLFF. The CDR3, as DNA: TGTGCCACAACCGACAGGGCAGGAGGTGAAAAACTGTTTTTT. Together with reference TRBV28 and TRBJ1-4, the CDR3 gives the full variable domain: DVKVTQSSRYLVKRTGEKVFLECVQDMDHENMFWYRQDPGLGLRLIYFSYDVKMKEKGDIPEGYSVSREKKERFSLILESASTNQTSMYLCATTDRAGGEKLFFGSGTQLSVL.

In its sample, this clone was seen a few times. A read error may account for a junction end that differs from germline. The CDR3 is CASRDRNYGYTF. In DNA, the CDR3 is TGTGCCAGCAGGGACAGAAACTACGGCTACACCTTC. The V gene is TRBV28, the J gene TRBJ1-2; possibly TRBD1 for D (6 bases). The CDR3 length is 12 residues. Germline CDR1 reads MDHEN; CDR2 reads SYDVKM.

This sequence joins TRBV9 and TRBJ2-1, with 7 bases identical to TRBD2. The CDR3 is 17 amino acids. V lost 0 bases to trimming and J lost 8 bases; unmatched junction nucleotides: 14. The V gene's germline CDR1 is SGDLS and CDR2 YYNGEE. CDR3 loop: CASSVAGGAPRPYEQFF. The DNA for the CDR3 is TGTGCCAGCAGCGTAGCGGGAGGAGCTCCACGACCATATGAGCAGTTCTTC.

The chain couples TRBV21-1 to TRBJ1-1; the table's D call of TRBD1 was not tested on the DNA. TRBV21-1 is noted as a pseudogene. CDR3 size: 12 residues. The CDR3 coding sequence is TGTGCCAGCTTGGACACGAACACTGAAGCTTTCTTT. Encoded protein: CASLDTNTEAFF.

The chain employs TRBV7-2 and TRBJ2-3; no clear D. CDR3 length equals 15 residues. V was shortened by 7 bases and J by 1 base, with 15 bases between the two germline ends. CDR1 SGHTA and CDR2 FQGNSA come from the germline V gene. Here the CDR3 reads CASNQNEWGTDTQYF. CDR3 DNA: TGTGCCAGCAACCAAAATGAGTGGGGCACAGATACGCAGTATTTT.

The genes are TRBV4-3 and TRBJ1-2; 7 bases are a match to TRBD1. With V trimmed by 1 base and J by 4 bases, 12 bases remained unmatched. The CDR3 has 17 residues. Germline CDR1 reads LGHNA; CDR2 reads YSLEER. CDR3 in DNA: TGCGCCAGCAGCCAAGTAGTAGCTGGAACAGGGGCCTATGGCTACACCTTC. This sequence encodes CASSQVVAGTGAYGYTF.

This clone appeared once. V is TRBV5-6 and J is TRBJ1-5; D remains ambiguous. This CDR3 is built from 14 residues. V dropped 4 bases and J dropped 4 bases, with 12 bases sitting between them. From germline, CDR1 is SGHDT and CDR2 YYEEEE. Here the CDR3 reads CASSLGQPNQPQHF. The CDR3 region has the DNA TGTGCCAGCAGCCTAGGCCAACCTAATCAGCCCCAGCATTTT. The whole variable domain, filled in from reference TRBV5-6 and TRBJ1-5, reads DAGVTQSPTHLIKTRGQQVTLRCSPKSGHDTVSWYQQALGQGPQFIFQYYEEEERQRGNFPDRFSGHQFPNYSSELNVNALLLGDSALYLCASSLGQPNQPQHFGDGTRLSIL.

This sequence joins TRBV4-1 and TRBJ2-7, with D maybe TRBD1 (6 bases). The length of the CDR3 is 15 residues. V was cut by 8 bases and J by 2 bases, with 19 bases left in between. Looked up from germline, CDR1 is MGHRA and CDR2 is YSYEKL. The CDR3: CASSPETTGTYEQYF. In DNA form, the CDR3 reads TGCGCCAGCTCCCCCGAGACTACAGGGACCTACGAGCAGTACTTC.

The V and J genes are TRBV14 and TRBJ1-2; 8 nucleotides align to TRBD1. Trimming cost V 0 bases and J 7 bases; bases outside gene matches: 13. Germline lookup yields CDR1 SGHDN and CDR2 FVKESK. CDR3 length: 17 residues. The CDR3 coding sequence is TGTGCCAGCAGCCAAGAAGGTCACGCGACCAGGGGGCTTGGCTACACCTTC. It is translated as CASSQEGHATRGLGYTF.

The V gene is TRBV2, the J gene TRBJ2-7; 11 bases are a match to TRBD2. The germline V gene encodes CDR1 SNHLY and CDR2 FYNNEI. With 1 base clipped from V and 5 bases from J, the junction kept 4 bases outside the gene matches. This CDR3 is built from 15 residues. DNA of the CDR3: TGTGCCAGCAGTGAAGATAGCGGGAGGGTCAACGAGCAGTACTTC. It translates to CASSEDSGRVNEQYF.

This chain uses TRBV5-6 with TRBJ2-5, with a tentative D call TRBD1 (6 bases). The CDR3 totals 15 residues. The V gene's germline CDR1 is SGHDT and CDR2 YYEEEE. V was clipped by 1 base and J by 1 base, with 11 bases between them. The DNA of the CDR3 is TGTGCCAGCAGCTTGAAGGGCAGGGGCCAAGAGACCCAGTACTTC. Its protein product is CASSLKGRGQETQYF.

CDR3 bases: TGTGCCAGCAGCCAAGGGGGCGGGAGGCAGGAAACCTATTTT. Translated, it gives CASSQGGGRQETYF. The chain combines TRBV7-9 with TRBJ2-3; D possibly corresponds to TRBD2 (8 bases). V was cut by 5 bases and J by 15 bases, with 24 bases left in between. This CDR3 is 14 amino acids long. Germline loops: CDR1 SEHNR, CDR2 FQNEAQ (reference sequence).

The J gene is TRBJ2-1, the V gene TRBV18; TRBD2 aligns across 11 bases. Per the germline V gene, CDR1 is KGHSH and CDR2 is LQKENI. The V segment lost 1 base and the J segment 5 bases; nucleotides outside the gene matches: 10. The CDR3 totals 18 residues. The CDR3 DNA sequence: TGTGCCAGCTCACCACTCCCTCGGGGTAGCGGGAGGGACAATGAGCAGTTCTTC. Amino acids: CASSPLPRGSGRDNEQFF.

The chain couples TRBV18 to TRBJ2-5, with D possibly matching TRBD1 (6 bases). This CDR3 spans 15 amino acids. The germline V gene has CDR1 KGHSH and CDR2 LQKENI. The V end was cut by 1 base, the J end by 2 bases, with 11 bases between. The CDR3 DNA sequence: TGTGCCAGCTCACCACTGGACAGCAATCAAGAGACCCAGTACTTC. It yields the protein CASSPLDSNQETQYF.